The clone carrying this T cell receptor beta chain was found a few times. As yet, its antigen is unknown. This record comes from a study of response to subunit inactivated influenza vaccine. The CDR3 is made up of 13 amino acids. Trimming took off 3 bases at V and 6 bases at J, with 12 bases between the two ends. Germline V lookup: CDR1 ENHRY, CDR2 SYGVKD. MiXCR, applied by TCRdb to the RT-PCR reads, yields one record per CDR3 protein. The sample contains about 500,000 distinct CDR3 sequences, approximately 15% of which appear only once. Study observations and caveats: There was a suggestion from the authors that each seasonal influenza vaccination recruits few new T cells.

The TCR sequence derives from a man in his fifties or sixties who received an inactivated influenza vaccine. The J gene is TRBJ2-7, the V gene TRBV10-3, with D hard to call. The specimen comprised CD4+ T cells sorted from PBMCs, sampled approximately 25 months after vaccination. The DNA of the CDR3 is TGTGCCATCAGTGATCCTCTAGTGGGCGAGCAGTACTTC. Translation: CAISDPLVGEQYF.